The next 18 T cell receptor beta chains were all read from a single sample in a study of beta chain features in type 1 diabetes. The entirety of the isolated RNA underwent reverse transcription, so expressed TCRB transcripts were sequenced. The assay was immunoSEQ multiplex PCR, and TCRdb's table has in-frame clones only and misses some. Among 150,000 to 200,000 clones listed, approximately 8.4% were seen once. Material: central memory CD4+ T cells from blood. The source is a woman aged 18-29 years in good health.

This clone was seen repeatedly, ten times or more. V gene TRBV30 combines with J gene TRBJ2-6; no firm D call. CDR1 GTSNPN and CDR2 SVGIG come from the germline V gene (reference sequence). V was cut by 7 bases and J by 2 bases, with 9 bases left in between. The CDR3 loop spans 13 amino acids. This CDR3 reads CALEHAGANVLTF. In DNA, the CDR3 is TGTGCCTTGGAGCATGCTGGGGCCAACGTCCTGACTTTC.

V usage is TRBV7-2 and J usage is TRBJ2-1; 7 nucleotides match TRBD2. The CDR3 covers 13 residues. J gave up 9 bases and V 5 bases, and 7 bases lay outside the gene matches. Germline CDR1 and CDR2: SGHTA and FQGNSA. This chain's CDR3 is CASSLQPGGEQFF. The CDR3, as DNA: TGTGCCAGCAGCCTACAACCGGGGGGTGAGCAGTTCTTC.

This clone was detected only a few times. V usage is TRBV5-1 and J usage is TRBJ2-5, with D unclear. The V gene's germline CDR1 is SGHRS and CDR2 YFSETQ. The CDR3 contains 14 residues. Trimming cost V 5 bases and J 1 base, with 12 bases left between them. CDR3 sequence reads: CASSPGMFQETQYF. The CDR3 DNA sequence: TGCGCCAGCAGTCCCGGTATGTTCCAAGAGACCCAGTACTTC.

V and J are TRBV5-1 and TRBJ2-5; a possible D gene is TRBD1 (7 bases). Deletions cut 4 bases from V and 6 bases from J, with 16 bases between. Germline CDR1 reads SGHRS; CDR2 reads YFSETQ. The CDR3 length is 14 residues. CDR3 sequence (DNA): TGCGCCAGCAGCGTGGCGGGACAGTTGAAGACCCAGTACTTC. Protein product: CASSVAGQLKTQYF.

This clone has just a few counts. V is TRBV18 and J is TRBJ1-2; the match to TRBD1 covers 7 bases. The germline gives CDR1 KGHSH, CDR2 LQKENI. The ends lost 3 bases at V and 3 bases at J; junction bases unmatched: 7. The CDR3 has 15 amino acids. CDR3 sequence: CASSPTGQTDYGYTF. Written as DNA, the CDR3 is TGTGCCAGCTCACCCACGGGACAGACAGACTATGGCTACACCTTC.

This clone was counted between two and nine times. The J gene is TRBJ2-1, the V gene TRBV25-1; 10 nucleotides agree with TRBD1. This CDR3 has 16 amino acids. Germline V lookup: CDR1 MGHDK, CDR2 SYGVNS. V shed 3 bases, J shed 1 base, and the junction held 3 bases outside the gene matches. CDR3 bases: TGTGCCAGCAGTGACCCGGGACAGGGGTCCTACAATGAGCAGTTCTTC. It codes for CASSDPGQGSYNEQFF.

This clone came up many times. Different DNA sequences within this sample yield the same CDR3. This rearrangement joins TRBV18 to TRBJ2-2; D call uncertain. The V end lost 8 bases, the J end lost 2 bases, and 3 bases lay between the germline ends. The CDR3 has 11 amino acids. Germline CDR1 reads KGHSH; CDR2 reads LQKENI. CDR3 sequence reads: CASQNTGELFF. DNA for the CDR3: TGTGCCAGCCAAAACACCGGGGAGCTGTTTTTT. The entire variable domain, with the rest obtained from reference TRBV18 and TRBJ2-2, is as follows: NAGVMQNPRHLVRRRGQEARLRCSPMKGHSHVYWYRQLPEEGLKFMVYLQKENIIDESGMPKERFSAEFPKEGPSILRIQQVVRGDSAAYFCASQNTGELFFGEGSRLTVL.

The J gene is TRBJ2-1, the V gene TRBV7-9; TRBD2 matches 7 bases. Germline V lookup: CDR1 SEHNR, CDR2 FQNEAQ (reference sequence). Unmatched junction bases numbered 6, after V lost 4 bases and J lost 6 bases. The length of the CDR3 is 14 residues. The CDR3 nucleotides are TGTGCCAGCAGCTCCGATCTAGCGGCCAATGAGCAGTTCTTC. Its protein product is CASSSDLAANEQFF. The entire variable domain, with the rest obtained from reference TRBV7-9 and TRBJ2-1, is as follows: DTGVSQNPRHKITKRGQNVTFRCDPISEHNRLYWYRQTLGQGPEFLTYFQNEAQLEKSRLLSDRFSAERPKGSFSTLEIQRTEQGDSAMYLCASSSDLAANEQFFGPGTRLTVL.

This clone has more than one count but fewer than ten. The genes are TRBV5-4 and TRBJ2-5; TRBD2 matches 11 bases. CDR3 length: 14 amino acids. Germline V gene lookup returns CDR1 SGHNT and CDR2 YYREEE (reference sequence). The V and J ends lost 3 bases and 5 bases, in that order; junction bases with no gene match: 3. In DNA form, the CDR3 reads TGTGCCAGCAGCTCCAGGACTAGCGGGGAGACCCAGTACTTC. Residues: CASSSRTSGETQYF. Full variable domain (missing parts from reference TRBV5-4 and TRBJ2-5): ETGVTQSPTHLIKTRGQQVTLRCSSQSGHNTVSWYQQALGQGPQFIFQYYREEENGRGNFPPRFSGLQFPNYSSELNVNALELDDSALYLCASSSRTSGETQYFGPGTRLLVL.

This clone was found a few times. The chain combines TRBV27 with TRBJ2-3; tentative D call: TRBD1 (5 bases). Germline CDR1 and CDR2: MNHEY and SMNVEV (reference sequence). This CDR3 has 14 amino acids. V dropped 3 bases and J dropped 2 bases, with 9 bases sitting between them. The CDR3 loop is CASSFGAFTDTQYF. CDR3 bases: TGTGCCAGCAGTTTTGGGGCCTTCACAGATACGCAGTATTTT.

J is TRBJ1-2 and V is TRBV15; a weak D match, TRBD1 (5 bases). This CDR3 comprises 15 residues. Germline-derived CDR1 and CDR2 are LNHNV and YYDKDF (reference sequence). V gave up 0 bases and J gave up 4 bases, with 12 bases separating them. CDR3 loop: CATSRDKGSAYGYTF. In DNA, the CDR3 is TGTGCCACCAGCAGAGATAAGGGGTCCGCCTATGGCTACACCTTC.

The chain is built from TRBV9 and TRBJ2-5; possibly TRBD1 for D (6 bases). The assigned J gene may be wrong: the sequence end matches TRBJ2-7 better. This CDR3 contains 17 residues. Germline V gene sequence: CDR1 SGDLS, CDR2 YYNGEE. The CDR3 DNA follows: TGTGCCAGCCCCTTGGTGGGACAAGAATACAGTCCCTACGAGCAGTACTTC. This sequence encodes CASPLVGQEYSPYEQYF.

The rearrangement links TRBV7-2 to TRBJ1-6; D may be TRBD1 (5 bases). The CDR3 has 14 amino acids. Looked up from germline, CDR1 is SGHTA and CDR2 is FQGNSA. CDR3 DNA: TGTGACGCGTACATTCAGGGATTTAATTCACCCCTCCACTTT. Its protein product is CDAYIQGFNSPLHF.

This rearrangement joins TRBV5-1 to TRBJ1-6; a weak D match, TRBD1 (5 bases). Germline values: CDR1 SGHRS, CDR2 YFSETQ. The CDR3 runs to 15 residues. V gave up 0 bases and J gave up 10 bases, with 14 bases separating them. The CDR3 nucleotides are TGCGCCAGCAGCTTGGGGCAAGGGGTAGGCTCACCCCTCCACTTT. Residues: CASSLGQGVGSPLHF.

The J gene is TRBJ2-7, the V gene TRBV30; TRBD2 aligns across 8 bases. The ends lost 4 bases at V and 2 bases at J; junction bases unmatched: 10. From germline, CDR1 is GTSNPN and CDR2 SVGIG (reference sequence). This CDR3 has 15 amino acids. The CDR3 DNA sequence: TGTGCCTGGAATAGGATTGGGGGACTAGCCTACGAGCAGTACTTC. Amino acid sequence: CAWNRIGGLAYEQYF.

This clone appeared many times. The chain joins TRBV18 to TRBJ2-5, with D unclear. V lost 5 bases and J 2 bases, leaving 9 bases between the germline ends. This CDR3 has 13 residues. CDR1 KGHSH and CDR2 LQKENI come from the germline V gene. The CDR3 region has the DNA TGTGCCAGCTCAATAACAGCTCAAGAGACCCAGTACTTC. This gives the protein CASSITAQETQYF.

This clone was found a few times. This chain connects TRBV7-3 to TRBJ1-5; 10 bases fit TRBD1. This CDR3 has 13 residues. Germline CDR1 and CDR2: SGHTA and FQGTGA. V was clipped by 6 bases and J by 6 bases; unmatched bases: 2. This CDR3 is CASSWTGGQPQHF. CDR3 nucleotide sequence: TGTGCCAGCAGTTGGACAGGGGGTCAGCCCCAGCATTTT.

The gene calls are TRBV2 and TRBJ1-1; the D is unclear. Germline-derived CDR1 and CDR2 are SNHLY and FYNNEI. V was pared by 4 bases and J by 0 bases, with 9 bases between. The CDR3 sequence is 14 residues long. CDR3 nucleotide sequence: TGTGCCAGCAGTGGAGGGTCCCTGAACACTGAAGCTTTCTTT. As protein: CASSGGSLNTEAFF.